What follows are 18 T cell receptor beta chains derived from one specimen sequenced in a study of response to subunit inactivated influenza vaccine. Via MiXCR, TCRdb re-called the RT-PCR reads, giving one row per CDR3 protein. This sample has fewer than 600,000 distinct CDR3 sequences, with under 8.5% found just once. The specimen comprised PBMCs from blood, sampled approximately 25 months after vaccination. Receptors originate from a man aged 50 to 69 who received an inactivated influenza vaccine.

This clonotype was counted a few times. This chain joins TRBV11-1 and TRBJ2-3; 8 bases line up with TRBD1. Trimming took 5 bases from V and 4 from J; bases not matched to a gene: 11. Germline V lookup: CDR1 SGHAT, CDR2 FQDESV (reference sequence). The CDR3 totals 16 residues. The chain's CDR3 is CASSATGDLGADTQYF. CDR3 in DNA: TGTGCCAGCAGCGCGACAGGGGACTTGGGGGCAGATACGCAGTATTTT.

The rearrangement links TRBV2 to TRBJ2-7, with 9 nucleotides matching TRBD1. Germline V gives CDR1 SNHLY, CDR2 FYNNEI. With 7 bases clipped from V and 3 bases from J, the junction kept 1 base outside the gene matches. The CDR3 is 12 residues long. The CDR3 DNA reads TGTGCCAGCATGGGACAGGGCTACGAGCAGTACTTC. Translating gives CASMGQGYEQYF.

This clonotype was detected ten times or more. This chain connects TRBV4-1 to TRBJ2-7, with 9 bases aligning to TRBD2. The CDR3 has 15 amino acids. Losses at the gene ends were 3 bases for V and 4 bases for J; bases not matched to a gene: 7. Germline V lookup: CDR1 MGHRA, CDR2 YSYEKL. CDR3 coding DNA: TGCGCCAGCAGCCAGTGGCGGGGGGGTCGATACGAGCAGTACTTC. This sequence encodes CASSQWRGGRYEQYF.

The CDR3 nucleotides read TGTGCCAGCAGCCCACGGGGCACCGACGAGCAGTACTTC. Encoded protein: CASSPRGTDEQYF. The J gene is TRBJ2-7, the V gene TRBV6-2 or TRBV6-3; D possibly uses TRBD1 or TRBD2 (5 bases each). Trimming removed 6 bases from V and 5 bases from J, with 14 bases in between. The CDR3 totals 13 residues. Per the germline V gene, CDR1 is MNHEY and CDR2 is SVGEGT.

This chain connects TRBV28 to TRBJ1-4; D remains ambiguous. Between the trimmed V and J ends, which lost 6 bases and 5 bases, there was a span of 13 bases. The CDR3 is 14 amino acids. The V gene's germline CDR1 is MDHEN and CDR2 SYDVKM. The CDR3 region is CASRSGILNEKLFF. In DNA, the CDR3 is TGTGCCAGCAGGTCGGGGATCTTGAATGAAAAACTGTTTTTT. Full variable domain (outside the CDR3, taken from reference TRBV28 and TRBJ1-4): DVKVTQSSRYLVKRTGEKVFLECVQDMDHENMFWYRQDPGLGLRLIYFSYDVKMKEKGDIPEGYSVSREKKERFSLILESASTNQTSMYLCASRSGILNEKLFFGSGTQLSVL.

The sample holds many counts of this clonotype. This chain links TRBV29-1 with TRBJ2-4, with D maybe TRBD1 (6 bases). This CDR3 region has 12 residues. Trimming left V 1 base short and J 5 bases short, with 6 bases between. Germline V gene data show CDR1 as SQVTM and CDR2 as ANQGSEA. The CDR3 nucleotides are TGCAGCGTTGAAGGGACAGAAAACATTCAGTACTTC. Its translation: CSVEGTENIQYF. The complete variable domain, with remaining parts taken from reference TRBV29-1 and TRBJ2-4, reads SAVISQKPSRDICQRGTSLTIQCQVDSQVTMMFWYRQQPGQSLTLIATANQGSEATYESGFVIDKFPISRPNLTFSTLTVSNMSPEDSSIYLCSVEGTENIQYFGAGTRLSVL.

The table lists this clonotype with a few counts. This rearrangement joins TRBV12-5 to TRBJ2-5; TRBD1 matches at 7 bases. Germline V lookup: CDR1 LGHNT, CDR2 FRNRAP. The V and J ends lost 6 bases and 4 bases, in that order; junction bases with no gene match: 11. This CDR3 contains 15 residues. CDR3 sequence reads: CASGPTGTAGETQYF. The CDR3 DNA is TGTGCTAGTGGCCCTACCGGGACAGCAGGAGAGACCCAGTACTTC.

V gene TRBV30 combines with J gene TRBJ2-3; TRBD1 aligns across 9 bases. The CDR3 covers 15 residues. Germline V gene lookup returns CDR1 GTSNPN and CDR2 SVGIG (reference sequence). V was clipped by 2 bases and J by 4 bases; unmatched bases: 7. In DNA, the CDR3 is TGTGCCTGGAGTCCGAACAGGGGGCGTTCAGATACGCAGTATTTT. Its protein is CAWSPNRGRSDTQYF.

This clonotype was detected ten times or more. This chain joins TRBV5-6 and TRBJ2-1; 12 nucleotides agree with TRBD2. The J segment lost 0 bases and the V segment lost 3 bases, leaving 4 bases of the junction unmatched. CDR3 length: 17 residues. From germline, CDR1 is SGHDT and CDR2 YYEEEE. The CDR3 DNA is TGTGCCAGCAGCTCCCTAGCGGGAGGGAGCTCCTACAATGAGCAGTTCTTC. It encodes CASSSLAGGSSYNEQFF.

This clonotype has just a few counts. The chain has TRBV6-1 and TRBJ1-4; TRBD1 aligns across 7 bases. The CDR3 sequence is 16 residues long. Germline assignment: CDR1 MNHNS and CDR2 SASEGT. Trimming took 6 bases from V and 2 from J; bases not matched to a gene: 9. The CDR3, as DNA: TGTGCCAGCAGCAGAAACGGGGGACAGACTAATGAAAAACTGTTTTTT. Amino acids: CASSRNGGQTNEKLFF.

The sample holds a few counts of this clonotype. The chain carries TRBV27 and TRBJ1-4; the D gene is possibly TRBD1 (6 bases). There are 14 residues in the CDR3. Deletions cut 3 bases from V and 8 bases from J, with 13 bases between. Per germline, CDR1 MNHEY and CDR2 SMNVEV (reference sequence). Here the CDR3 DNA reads TGTGCCAGCAGTTTTGCTGGGGGCAGGGAAAAACTGTTTTTT. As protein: CASSFAGGREKLFF. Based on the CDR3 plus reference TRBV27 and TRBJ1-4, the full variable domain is EAQVTQNPRYLITVTGKKLTVTCSQNMNHEYMSWYRQDPGLGLRQIYYSMNVEVTDKGDVPEGYKVSRKEKRNFPLILESPSPNQTSLYFCASSFAGGREKLFFGSGTQLSVL.

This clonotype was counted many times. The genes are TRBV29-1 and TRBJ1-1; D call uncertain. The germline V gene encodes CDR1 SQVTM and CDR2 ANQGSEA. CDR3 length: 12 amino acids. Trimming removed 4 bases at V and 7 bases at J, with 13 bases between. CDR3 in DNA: TGCAGCGTTGCGGGAGGGTACGTTGAAGCTTTCTTT. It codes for CSVAGGYVEAFF.

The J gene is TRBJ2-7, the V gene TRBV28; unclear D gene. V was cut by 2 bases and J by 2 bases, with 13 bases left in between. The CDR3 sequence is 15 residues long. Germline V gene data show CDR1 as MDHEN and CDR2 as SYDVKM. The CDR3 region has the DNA TGTGCCAGCAGTTTAACCCCCTTGTCGACCTACGAGCAGTACTTC. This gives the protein CASSLTPLSTYEQYF.

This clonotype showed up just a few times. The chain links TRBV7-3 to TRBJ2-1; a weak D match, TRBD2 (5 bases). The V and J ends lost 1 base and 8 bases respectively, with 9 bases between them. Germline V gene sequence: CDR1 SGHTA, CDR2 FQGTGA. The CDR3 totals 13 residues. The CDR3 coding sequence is TGTGCCAGCAGCTTAAGCCTAGCAGATGAGCAGTTCTTC. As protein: CASSLSLADEQFF.

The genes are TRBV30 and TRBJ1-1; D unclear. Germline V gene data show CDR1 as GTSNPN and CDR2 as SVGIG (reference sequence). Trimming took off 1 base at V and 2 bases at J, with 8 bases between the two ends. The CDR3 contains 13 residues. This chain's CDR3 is CAWSEGRNTEAFF. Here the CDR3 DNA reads TGTGCCTGGAGTGAGGGCAGAAACACTGAAGCTTTCTTT.

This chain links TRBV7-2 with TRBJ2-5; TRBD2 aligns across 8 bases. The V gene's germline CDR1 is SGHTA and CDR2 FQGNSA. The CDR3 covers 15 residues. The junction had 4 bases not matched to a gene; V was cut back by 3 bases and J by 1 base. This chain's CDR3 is CASSLGSGIQETQYF. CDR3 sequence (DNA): TGTGCCAGCAGCTTGGGTAGCGGGATCCAAGAGACCCAGTACTTC.

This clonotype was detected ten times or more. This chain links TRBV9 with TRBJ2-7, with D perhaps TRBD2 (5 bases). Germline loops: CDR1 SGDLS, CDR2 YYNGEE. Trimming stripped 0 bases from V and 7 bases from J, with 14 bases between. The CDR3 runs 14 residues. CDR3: CASSVVGPPGEQYF. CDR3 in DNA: TGTGCCAGCAGCGTAGTAGGCCCGCCGGGGGAGCAGTACTTC.

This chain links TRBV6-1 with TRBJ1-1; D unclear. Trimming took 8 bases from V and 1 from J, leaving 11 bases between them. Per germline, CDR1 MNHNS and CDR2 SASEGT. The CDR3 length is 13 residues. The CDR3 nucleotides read TGTGCCAGCGAAGGATTTTGGAACACTGAAGCTTTCTTT. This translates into CASEGFWNTEAFF.